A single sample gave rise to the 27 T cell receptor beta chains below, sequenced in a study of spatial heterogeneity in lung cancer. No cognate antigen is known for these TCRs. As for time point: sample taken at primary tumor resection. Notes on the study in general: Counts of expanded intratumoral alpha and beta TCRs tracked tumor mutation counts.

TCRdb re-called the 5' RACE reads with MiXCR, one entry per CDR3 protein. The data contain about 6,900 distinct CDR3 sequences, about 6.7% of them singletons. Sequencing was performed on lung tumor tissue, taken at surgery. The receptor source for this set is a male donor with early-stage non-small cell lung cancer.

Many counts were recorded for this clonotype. This CDR3 reads CAWNLGTETYEQYF. In DNA form, the CDR3 reads TGTGCCTGGAATTTGGGGACGGAGACCTACGAGCAGTACTTC. This chain connects TRBV30 to TRBJ2-7, with D perhaps given as TRBD1 or TRBD2 (5 bases each). CDR3 size: 14 residues. Trimming cost V 4 bases and J 2 bases, with 15 bases left between them. Germline values: CDR1 GTSNPN, CDR2 SVGIG (reference sequence).

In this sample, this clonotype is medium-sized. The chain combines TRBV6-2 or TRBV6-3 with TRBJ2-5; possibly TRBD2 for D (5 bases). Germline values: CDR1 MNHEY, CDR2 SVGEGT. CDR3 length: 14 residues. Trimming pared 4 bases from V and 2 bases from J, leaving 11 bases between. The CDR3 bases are TGTGCCAGCAGTTCCGGGAAGGAGCAAGAGACCCAGTACTTC. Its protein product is CASSSGKEQETQYF.

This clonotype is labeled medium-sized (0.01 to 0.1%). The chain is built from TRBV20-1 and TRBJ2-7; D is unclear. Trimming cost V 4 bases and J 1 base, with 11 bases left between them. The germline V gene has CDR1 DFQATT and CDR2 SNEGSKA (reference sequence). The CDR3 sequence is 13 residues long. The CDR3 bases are TGCAGTGCTACGTCCGACGATTCCTACGAGCAGTACTTC. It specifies CSATSDDSYEQYF.

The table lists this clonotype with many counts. CDR3 in DNA: TGCAGCGTCGCACAGGGGGGGGTCTACAATGAGCAGTTCTTC. Its protein is CSVAQGGVYNEQFF. This chain links TRBV29-1 with TRBJ2-1, with a tentative D call TRBD1 (8 bases). The CDR3 length is 14 residues. Germline V gives CDR1 SQVTM, CDR2 ANQGSEA. The V gene lost 6 bases and the J gene lost 3 bases, with 15 bases spanning the gap.

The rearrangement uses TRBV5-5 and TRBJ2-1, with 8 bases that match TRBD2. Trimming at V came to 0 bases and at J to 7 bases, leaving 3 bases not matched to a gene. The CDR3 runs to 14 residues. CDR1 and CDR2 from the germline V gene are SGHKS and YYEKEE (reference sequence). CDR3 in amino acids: CASSLGSGVNEQFF. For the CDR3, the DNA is TGTGCCAGCAGCTTGGGTAGCGGGGTTAATGAGCAGTTCTTC.

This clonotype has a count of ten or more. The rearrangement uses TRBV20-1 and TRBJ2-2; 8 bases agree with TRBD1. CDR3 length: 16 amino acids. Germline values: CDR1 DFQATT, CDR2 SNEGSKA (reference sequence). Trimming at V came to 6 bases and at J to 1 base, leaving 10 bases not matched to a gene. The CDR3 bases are TGCAGTGCACCAAGGGCAGGGGGCCTGAACACCGGGGAGCTGTTTTTT. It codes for CSAPRAGGLNTGELFF.

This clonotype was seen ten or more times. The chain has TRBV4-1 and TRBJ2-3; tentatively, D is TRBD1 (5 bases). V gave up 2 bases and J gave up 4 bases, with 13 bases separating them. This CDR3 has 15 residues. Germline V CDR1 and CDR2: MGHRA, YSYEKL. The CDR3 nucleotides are TGCGCCAGCAGCCAACAGGGCTATCCGTCAGATACGCAGTATTTT. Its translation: CASSQQGYPSDTQYF.

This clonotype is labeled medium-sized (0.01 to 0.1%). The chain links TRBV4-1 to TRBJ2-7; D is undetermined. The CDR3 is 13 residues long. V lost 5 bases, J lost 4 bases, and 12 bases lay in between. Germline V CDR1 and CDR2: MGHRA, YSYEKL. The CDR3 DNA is TGCGCCAGCAGCTCCGGACGGAGATACGAGCAGTACTTC. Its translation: CASSSGRRYEQYF.

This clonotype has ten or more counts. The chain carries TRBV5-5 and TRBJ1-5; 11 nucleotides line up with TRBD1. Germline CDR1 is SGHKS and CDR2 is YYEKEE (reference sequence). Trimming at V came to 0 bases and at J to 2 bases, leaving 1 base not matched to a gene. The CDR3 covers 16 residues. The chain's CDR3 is CASSLGTGGGNQPQHF. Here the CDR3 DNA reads TGTGCCAGCAGCTTGGGGACAGGGGGCGGCAATCAGCCCCAGCATTTT.

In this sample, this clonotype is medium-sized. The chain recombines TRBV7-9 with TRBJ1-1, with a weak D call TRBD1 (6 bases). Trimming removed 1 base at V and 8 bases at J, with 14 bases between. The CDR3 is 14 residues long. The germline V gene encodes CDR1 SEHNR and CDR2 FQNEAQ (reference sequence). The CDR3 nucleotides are TGTGCCAGCAGCTTAGTGTCGGGGGCCTACGAAGCTTTCTTT. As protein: CASSLVSGAYEAFF.

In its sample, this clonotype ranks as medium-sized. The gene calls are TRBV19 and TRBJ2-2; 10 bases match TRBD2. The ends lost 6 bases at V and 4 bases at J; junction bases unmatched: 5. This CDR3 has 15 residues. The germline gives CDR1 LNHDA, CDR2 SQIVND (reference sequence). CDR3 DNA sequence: TGTGCCAGTAGACTAGCGGGGAGATCCACCGGGGAGCTGTTTTTT. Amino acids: CASRLAGRSTGELFF.

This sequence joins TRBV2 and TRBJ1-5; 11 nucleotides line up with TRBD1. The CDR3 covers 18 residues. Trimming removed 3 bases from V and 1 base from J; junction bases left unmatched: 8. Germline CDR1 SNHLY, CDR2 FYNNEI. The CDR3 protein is CASSEPFGQGASNQPQHF. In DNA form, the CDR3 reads TGTGCCAGCAGTGAGCCCTTCGGACAGGGGGCGAGCAATCAGCCCCAGCATTTT.

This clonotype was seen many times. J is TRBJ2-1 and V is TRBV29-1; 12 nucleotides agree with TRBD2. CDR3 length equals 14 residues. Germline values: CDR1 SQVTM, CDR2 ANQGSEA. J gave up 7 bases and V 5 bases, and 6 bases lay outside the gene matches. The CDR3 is CSVTRTSGVNEQFF. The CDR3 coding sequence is TGCAGCGTTACGAGGACTAGCGGGGTGAATGAGCAGTTCTTC.

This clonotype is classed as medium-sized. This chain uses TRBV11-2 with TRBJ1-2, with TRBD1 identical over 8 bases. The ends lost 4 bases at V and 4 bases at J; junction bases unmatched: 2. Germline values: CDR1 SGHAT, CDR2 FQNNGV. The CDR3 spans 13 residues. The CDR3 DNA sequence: TGTGCCAGCAGCTCGACAGGGGTCTATGGCTACACCTTC. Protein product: CASSSTGVYGYTF.

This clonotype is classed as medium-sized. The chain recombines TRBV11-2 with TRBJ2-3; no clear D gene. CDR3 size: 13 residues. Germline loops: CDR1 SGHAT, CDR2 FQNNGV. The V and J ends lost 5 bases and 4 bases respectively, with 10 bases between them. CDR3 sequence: CASSPAGPDTQYF. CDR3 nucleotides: TGTGCCAGCAGCCCCGCCGGCCCAGATACGCAGTATTTT.

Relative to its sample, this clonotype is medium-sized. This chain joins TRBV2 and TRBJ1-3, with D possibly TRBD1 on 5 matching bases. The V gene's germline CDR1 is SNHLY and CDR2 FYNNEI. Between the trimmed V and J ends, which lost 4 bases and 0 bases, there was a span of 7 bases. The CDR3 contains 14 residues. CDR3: CASSGDSSGNTIYF. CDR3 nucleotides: TGTGCCAGCAGTGGCGACAGCTCTGGAAACACCATATATTTT.

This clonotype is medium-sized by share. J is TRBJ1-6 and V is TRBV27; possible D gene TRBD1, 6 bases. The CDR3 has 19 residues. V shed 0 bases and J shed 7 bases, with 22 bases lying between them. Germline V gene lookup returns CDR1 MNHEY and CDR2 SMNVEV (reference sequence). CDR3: CASSLSPLVTGWGNSPLHF. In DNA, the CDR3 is TGTGCCAGCAGTTTATCCCCTCTTGTGACAGGTTGGGGGAATTCACCCCTCCACTTT.

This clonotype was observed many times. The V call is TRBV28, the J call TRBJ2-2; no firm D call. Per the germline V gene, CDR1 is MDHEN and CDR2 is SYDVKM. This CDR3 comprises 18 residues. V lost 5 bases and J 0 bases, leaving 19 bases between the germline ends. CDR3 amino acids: CASSPPSAALTNTGELFF. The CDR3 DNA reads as TGTGCCAGCAGTCCTCCGTCAGCAGCCTTGACGAACACCGGGGAGCTGTTTTTT.

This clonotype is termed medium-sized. In DNA form, the CDR3 reads TGCAGTGCTAGGGGCCTCTCCGGGACTAGCGGAGCCTGGGATTACGAGCAGTACTTC. It yields the protein CSARGLSGTSGAWDYEQYF. The chain employs TRBV20-1 and TRBJ2-7; 11 nucleotides agree with TRBD2. The CDR3 contains 19 residues. V was clipped by 3 bases and J by 4 bases; unmatched bases: 20. Per germline, CDR1 DFQATT and CDR2 SNEGSKA (reference sequence).

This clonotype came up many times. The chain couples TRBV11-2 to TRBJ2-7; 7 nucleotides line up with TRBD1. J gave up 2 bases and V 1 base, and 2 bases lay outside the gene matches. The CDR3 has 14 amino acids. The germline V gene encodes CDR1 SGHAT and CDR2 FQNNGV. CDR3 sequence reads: CASSLGGQAYEQYF. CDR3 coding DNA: TGTGCCAGCAGCTTAGGCGGACAGGCCTACGAGCAGTACTTC.

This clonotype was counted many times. CDR3 in DNA: TGTGCCAGCAGCCAAGGTCGGAACACCGGGGAGCTGTTTTTT. As protein: CASSQGRNTGELFF. The V gene is TRBV3-1, the J gene TRBJ2-2; D is ambiguous. Germline V gene sequence: CDR1 LGHDT, CDR2 YNNKEL (reference sequence). The germline V and J ends were trimmed by 1 base and 1 base, with 4 bases remaining between them. CDR3 length: 14 amino acids.

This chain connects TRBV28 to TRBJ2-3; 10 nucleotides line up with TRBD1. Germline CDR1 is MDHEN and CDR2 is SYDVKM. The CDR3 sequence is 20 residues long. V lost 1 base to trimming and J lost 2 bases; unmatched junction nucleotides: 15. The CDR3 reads CASSLSVGQGTFNTTDTQYF. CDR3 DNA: TGTGCCAGCAGTTTATCCGTGGGACAGGGGACTTTTAATACCACAGATACGCAGTATTTT. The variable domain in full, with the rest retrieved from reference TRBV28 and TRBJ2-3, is DVKVTQSSRYLVKRTGEKVFLECVQDMDHENMFWYRQDPGLGLRLIYFSYDVKMKEKGDIPEGYSVSREKKERFSLILESASTNQTSMYLCASSLSVGQGTFNTTDTQYFGPGTRLTVL.

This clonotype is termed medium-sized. The CDR3 DNA reads as TGTGCCAGCAGCCGGTCCCGGACAGGGCTGAACACCGGGGAGCTGTTTTTT. Translating gives CASSRSRTGLNTGELFF. This sequence joins TRBV6-2 or TRBV6-3 and TRBJ2-2; 8 positions match TRBD1. This CDR3 has 17 residues. In germline, CDR1 is MNHEY, CDR2 SVGEGT. J was trimmed by 1 base and V by 6 bases; bases with no gene match: 10.

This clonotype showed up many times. The CDR3 sequence: CASSQATGEKLFF. DNA for the CDR3: TGTGCCAGCAGCCAGGCCACGGGTGAAAAACTGTTTTTT. The V call is TRBV11-2, the J call TRBJ1-4, with D hard to call. The CDR3 totals 13 residues. The V gene's germline CDR1 is SGHAT and CDR2 FQNNGV. Trimming shortened V by 5 bases and J by 7 bases, and 11 bases separated the two germline ends.

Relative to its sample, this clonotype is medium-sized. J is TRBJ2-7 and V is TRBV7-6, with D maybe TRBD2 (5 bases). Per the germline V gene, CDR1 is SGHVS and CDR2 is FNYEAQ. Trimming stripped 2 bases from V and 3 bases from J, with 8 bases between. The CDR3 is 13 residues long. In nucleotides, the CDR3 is TGTGCCAGCAGCTTATCCGGGGACTACGAGCAGTACTTC. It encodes CASSLSGDYEQYF.

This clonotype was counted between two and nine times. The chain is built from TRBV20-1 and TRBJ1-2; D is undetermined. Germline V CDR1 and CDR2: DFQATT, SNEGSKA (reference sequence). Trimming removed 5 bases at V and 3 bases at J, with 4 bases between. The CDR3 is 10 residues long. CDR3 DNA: TGCAGTGCTGACCACTATGGCTACACCTTC. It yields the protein CSADHYGYTF.

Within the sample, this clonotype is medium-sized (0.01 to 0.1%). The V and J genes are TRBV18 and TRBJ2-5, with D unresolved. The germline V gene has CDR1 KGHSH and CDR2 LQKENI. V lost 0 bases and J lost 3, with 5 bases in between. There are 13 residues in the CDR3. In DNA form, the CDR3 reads TGTGCCAGCTCACCACCGGTTAAAGAGACCCAGTACTTC. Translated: CASSPPVKETQYF. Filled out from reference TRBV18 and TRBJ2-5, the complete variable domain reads NAGVMQNPRHLVRRRGQEARLRCSPMKGHSHVYWYRQLPEEGLKFMVYLQKENIIDESGMPKERFSAEFPKEGPSILRIQQVVRGDSAAYFCASSPPVKETQYFGPGTRLLVL.